This T cell receptor (beta chain) came from a study of shared clonotypes between healthy human individuals. About the study: The cohort had two women and a few men, ages 18 to 49.

Sequencing was performed with immunoSEQ multiplex PCR; in TCRdb, only in-frame clones are kept and a portion is missing. Of 2 million to 2.5 million clones listed, approximately 95% are singletons. Concerning this clone: The target antigen is unknown.

The CDR3 spans 15 residues. CDR1 is MDHEN and CDR2 is SYDVKM in the germline V gene. General study points: Researchers sampled blood only, noting tissue repertoires likely differ.

This TCR was sampled from a man between 18 and 29 years old in good health. The source material was naive CD4+ T cells sorted from blood. Described subset: CD45RA+ positively selected. The V and J genes are TRBV28 and TRBJ1-5; D call uncertain. CDR3 amino acids: CGSLGATEEGQPQHF. CDR3 coding DNA: TGTGGCAGTTTAGGTGCTACAGAAGAAGGACAGCCCCAGCATTTT.